This TCR beta chain comes out of a study of cytomegalovirus exposure and HLA in healthy donors. Study-wide background: Of the donors genotyped, 300 to 500 in all, 65% to 90% fell in the Caucasian-associated ancestry cluster.

To note about this clone: Antigen unknown.

The study, taken as a whole, reports: Links to common viral pathogens appeared, in a later analysis, for several of the most significant clusters. Three CMV-associated chains proved CMV antigen-specific in vitro. Usually a TCR sequence was rare, but some public TCRs were found in many donors.

Amplification used 60 Vbeta primers and 13 Jbeta primers. This table comes from immunoSEQ multiplex PCR, and its TCRdb copy is limited to in-frame clones, with some not included. This table has roughly 140,000 clones, 80% appearing once. Sequenced: PBMCs. The clonotype originates from a man under 40 in good health and CMV-seronegative.

For the CDR3, the DNA is TGTGCCAGTTCCGGGACAGGGTTTGTGCAGCCCCAGCATTTT. Its translation is CASSGTGFVQPQHF. The chain employs TRBV2 and TRBJ1-5, with 9 bases lining up with TRBD1. J lost 7 bases, V lost 9 bases, and 10 bases had no gene match. Germline CDR1 SNHLY, CDR2 FYNNEI. The CDR3 has 14 residues.